A selection of T cell receptor beta chains follows, all from one sample in a study of human T cells and chemical hapten exposure. From the RACE reads, TCRdb called clonotypes with MiXCR, one entry per CDR3 protein. The repertoire includes tens of thousands of distinct CDR3 sequences, around 13% of them detected once, and approximately 6% sits in the top ten. Specimen: whole blood, collected in connection with sensitization to the hapten diphenylcyclopropenone (DPC). Receptor source: a woman aged 45-60 years with alopecia areata. Some clones in this sample may be carry-over from other donors' samples. The CDR3 runs from the conserved cysteine through the conserved F or W. Fields, in order: V gene, J gene, clone size, D gene, CDR3 protein, CDR3 DNA. D genes are given only for firm matches. Clone size is not always given. Where it is, it says once, few, many or a class for expanded clones.

TRBV28	TRBJ1-6	many	NA	CATYRDVGSPLHF	TGTGCCACCTACAGGGACGTGGGCTCACCCCTCCACTTT
TRBV19	TRBJ1-5	NA	NA	CASSIGGIQPQHF	TGTGCCAGTAGTATAGGGGGTATTCAGCCCCAGCATTTT
TRBV12-3/TRBV12-4	TRBJ2-1	NA	NA	CASGESSYNEQFF	TGTGCCAGCGGGGAAAGCTCCTACAATGAGCAGTTCTTC
TRBV3-1	TRBJ1-3	many	NA	CASSLTSDSGNTIYF	TGTGCCAGCAGCCTTACTTCTGACTCTGGAAACACCATATATTTT
TRBV29-1	TRBJ2-5	many	NA	CSVENGETQYF	TGCAGCGTTGAAAATGGTGAGACCCAGTACTTC
TRBV29-1	TRBJ1-5	few	NA	CSVGFFGNNQPQHF	TGCAGCGTTGGCTTTTTCGGTAACAATCAGCCCCAGCATTTT
TRBV2	TRBJ1-1	NA	TRBD1	CASSEDRVNTEAFF	TGTGCCAGCAGTGAGGACAGGGTAAACACTGAAGCTTTCTTT
TRBV9	TRBJ2-1	once	NA	CASSVGPVPNEQFF	TGTGCCAGCAGCGTAGGCCCCGTCCCCAATGAGCAGTTCTTC
TRBV25-1	TRBJ2-7	many	NA	CASSEDPNYEQYF	TGTGCCAGCAGCGAGGACCCCAACTACGAGCAGTACTTC
TRBV4-2	TRBJ2-5	NA	NA	CASSQVLGHQETQYF	TGTGCCAGCAGCCAAGTCTTGGGTCACCAAGAGACCCAGTACTTC
TRBV7-6	TRBJ2-1	NA	NA	CASSSARGLLKENEQFF	TGTGCCAGCAGCTCCGCGAGAGGGTTACTAAAAGAGAATGAGCAGTTCTTC
TRBV7-8	TRBJ1-1	few	TRBD1	CASSNSRDRAEVNTEAFF	TGTGCCAGCAGCAATTCCCGGGACAGGGCTGAGGTGAACACTGAAGCTTTCTTT
TRBV5-1	TRBJ2-1	many	TRBD2	CASSRGSLDGNEQFF	TGCGCCAGCAGCCGCGGGAGTCTGGATGGGAATGAGCAGTTCTTC
TRBV20-1	TRBJ1-5	many	TRBD1	CSARDRDRGNQPQHF	TGCAGTGCTAGAGATAGGGACAGGGGAAATCAGCCCCAGCATTTT
TRBV20-1	TRBJ1-1	NA	NA	CSAFDSVLMNTEAFF	TGCAGTGCTTTCGATTCGGTCCTTATGAACACTGAAGCTTTCTTT
TRBV20-1	TRBJ2-1	many	TRBD2	CSARTSGYNEQFF	TGCAGTGCTAGGACTAGCGGTTACAATGAGCAGTTCTTC
TRBV28	TRBJ2-3	NA	TRBD2	CASSSTPGLRGTDTQYF	TGTGCCAGCAGTTCCACTCCGGGACTACGTGGCACAGATACGCAGTATTTT
TRBV7-6	TRBJ2-2	many	TRBD2	CASSLGTSGNTGELFF	TGTGCCAGCAGCTTGGGGACTAGCGGGAACACCGGGGAGCTGTTTTTT
TRBV20-1	TRBJ2-1	few	NA	CSASRYGRHEQFF	TGCAGTGCTAGCAGATATGGGAGGCATGAGCAGTTCTTC
TRBV20-1	TRBJ2-3	NA	NA	CSAPGSVTDTQYF	TGCAGTGCCCCAGGGTCCGTCACAGATACGCAGTATTTT
TRBV4-1	TRBJ2-5	few	NA	CASSRTMAVETQYF	TGCGCCAGCAGCAGGACAATGGCCGTAGAGACCCAGTACTTC
TRBV5-1	TRBJ2-1	NA	NA	CASSLSLNEQFF	TGCGCCAGCAGCTTGTCGCTCAACGAGCAGTTCTTC
TRBV11-2	TRBJ2-5	many	NA	CASSLVRGQNAETQYF	TGTGCCAGCAGCTTAGTCCGAGGACAGAATGCAGAGACCCAGTACTTC
TRBV10-3	TRBJ2-2	NA	TRBD2	CACRRGENTGELFF	TGTGCCTGTCGACGGGGGGAGAACACCGGGGAGCTGTTTTTT
TRBV28	TRBJ2-7	few	NA	CASSSVLLEQYF	TGTGCCAGCAGTTCGGTACTTCTAGAGCAGTACTTC
TRBV7-9	TRBJ1-4	NA	NA	CASSPGRTNEKLFF	TGTGCCAGCAGCCCAGGACGCACTAATGAAAAACTGTTTTTT
TRBV6-5	TRBJ1-3	NA	NA	CASSRGQLSGNTIYF	TGTGCCAGCAGCCGCGGACAGCTCTCTGGAAACACCATATATTTT
TRBV29-1	TRBJ1-2	NA	NA	CSVDADIYGYTF	TGCAGCGTTGACGCGGACATCTATGGCTACACCTTC
TRBV7-2	TRBJ2-1	NA	NA	CASSSLGIFEVEQFF	TGTGCCAGCAGCTCACTTGGGATCTTTGAGGTTGAGCAGTTCTTC
TRBV2	TRBJ2-4	few	NA	CASSETGTEQNIQYF	TGTGCCAGCAGTGAGACCGGGACGGAGCAAAACATTCAGTACTTC
TRBV7-2	TRBJ2-3	NA	NA	CASSLDAGLTDTQYF	TGTGCCAGCAGCTTAGACGCGGGGCTCACAGATACGCAGTATTTT
TRBV6-5	TRBJ1-5	NA	TRBD1	CASSRTGERDQPQHF	TGTGCCAGCAGTAGGACAGGGGAGAGGGATCAGCCCCAGCATTTT
TRBV29-1	TRBJ1-1	NA	NA	CSVELWALNTEAFF	TGCAGCGTTGAGTTGTGGGCGTTGAACACTGAAGCTTTCTTT
TRBV20-1	TRBJ2-1	many	NA	CSARDDDEQFF	TGCAGTGCTAGAGATGACGATGAGCAGTTCTTC
TRBV29-1	TRBJ2-3	few	NA	CSVEGAQSPADTQYF	TGCAGCGTTGAGGGGGCCCAATCCCCGGCAGATACGCAGTATTTT
TRBV14	TRBJ2-5	NA	NA	CASSQYIQETQYF	TGTGCCAGCAGCCAATATATCCAAGAGACCCAGTACTTC
TRBV2	TRBJ2-6	many	NA	CASRRQTGANVLTF	TGTGCCAGCAGGAGACAGACTGGGGCCAACGTCCTGACTTTC
TRBV5-1	TRBJ2-2	NA	NA	CASSTQSDVFRSSGELFF	TGCGCCAGCAGCACCCAATCGGACGTATTCAGATCGTCCGGGGAGCTGTTTTTT
TRBV29-1	TRBJ2-6	few	NA	CSVAGSPGANVLTF	TGCAGCGTCGCCGGGAGTCCTGGGGCCAACGTCCTGACTTTC
TRBV10-3	TRBJ1-1	many	TRBD1	CAISESRDSEAFF	TGTGCCATCAGTGAGTCTAGGGACAGTGAAGCTTTCTTT
TRBV29-1	TRBJ2-1	NA	TRBD1	CTGTGLYNEQFF	TGCACCGGGACAGGTCTCTACAATGAGCAGTTCTTC
TRBV6-1	TRBJ1-1	NA	NA	CAGGRAGMSEAFF	TGTGCCGGGGGACGTGCGGGAATGTCTGAAGCTTTCTTT
TRBV7-8	TRBJ1-6	many	NA	CASSEQLLRSPLHF	TGTGCCAGCAGCGAACAGCTGCTTAGGTCACCCCTCCACTTT
TRBV10-2	TRBJ2-5	many	NA	CASSRQIQETQYF	TGCGCCAGCAGCCGACAGATCCAAGAGACCCAGTACTTC
TRBV29-1	TRBJ2-1	NA	TRBD2	CSMDTLADYNEQFF	TGCAGCATGGACACTCTAGCGGACTACAATGAGCAGTTCTTC
TRBV27	TRBJ2-5	NA	NA	CASSLLGETQYF	TGTGCCAGCAGTTTATTGGGCGAGACCCAGTACTTC
TRBV10-3	TRBJ1-5	NA	NA	CAISEQELSNQPQHF	TGTGCCATCAGCGAACAGGAACTTAGCAATCAGCCCCAGCATTTT
TRBV29-1	TRBJ1-1	few	TRBD1	CSSGQGSTEAFF	TGCAGCTCGGGACAGGGAAGTACTGAAGCTTTCTTT
TRBV20-1	TRBJ2-7	many	NA	CSARGAGIHEQYF	TGCAGTGCTAGGGGGGCAGGGATCCACGAGCAGTACTTC
TRBV11-2	TRBJ1-1	few	NA	CASSFRNTEAFF	TGTGCCAGCAGCTTCAGGAACACTGAAGCTTTCTTT
TRBV6-6	TRBJ1-1	many	NA	CASSYSDGVGSPEAFF	TGTGCCAGCAGTTACTCCGATGGGGTAGGTAGCCCTGAAGCTTTCTTT
TRBV4-1	TRBJ1-5	few	NA	CASSQGGYQPQHF	TGCGCCAGCAGCCAAGGGGGATATCAGCCCCAGCATTTT
TRBV6-1	TRBJ2-7	few	TRBD2	CASSGVTSGSYEQYF	TGTGCCAGCAGTGGAGTGACTAGCGGGAGTTACGAGCAGTACTTC
TRBV12-3/TRBV12-4	TRBJ2-1	NA	NA	CASSPRLLSPEQFF	TGTGCCAGCAGCCCTAGACTCCTGAGCCCCGAGCAGTTCTTC
TRBV25-1	TRBJ2-1	NA	NA	CASSERDKQFF	TGTGCCAGCAGTGAGCGGGACAAGCAGTTCTTC
TRBV18	TRBJ1-2	NA	NA	CASSPRGNNGDYGYTF	TGTGCCAGCTCACCACGGGGAAACAATGGGGACTATGGCTACACCTTC
TRBV5-1	TRBJ1-1	many	TRBD1	CASSMGQGAFAEAFF	TGCGCCAGCAGCATGGGACAGGGGGCATTCGCTGAAGCTTTCTTT